The rows below give T cell receptor beta chains drawn from one sample of a study of response to subunit inactivated influenza vaccine. TCRdb used MiXCR to reprocess the RT-PCR reads, holding one entry per CDR3 protein. The data show hundreds of thousands of distinct CDR3 sequences, approximately 14% seen once. The starting material was PBMCs from blood, obtained about 11 days after vaccination. Source of these receptors: a man aged 50-60 years who received an inactivated influenza vaccine. Each CDR3 is given with its conserved first and last residue. Rows may omit the clone size; those that give it use once, few, many or a size class.

V	J	size	CDR3
TRBV7-2	TRBJ2-2	-	CASSSREGTGELFF
TRBV20-1	TRBJ2-2	few	CSAKILNTGELFF
TRBV4-2	TRBJ2-7	few	CASSVLPSGGAYEQYF
TRBV20-1	TRBJ2-5	-	CSARELGRREETQYF
TRBV20-1	TRBJ2-1	-	CSARDFTSTRTYNEQFF
TRBV4-1	TRBJ2-7	-	CASSQDPVYEQYF
TRBV18	TRBJ2-7	-	CASSPPGQGIYEQYF
TRBV10-3	TRBJ2-3	few	CATKLLAGSTDTQYF
TRBV20-1	TRBJ2-2	few	CSARDYRGRNTGELFF
TRBV4-2	TRBJ1-1	-	CASSQDLGLNTEAFF
TRBV10-3	TRBJ1-4	-	CAISRTGANEKLFF
TRBV24-1	TRBJ2-7	-	CATSDPDRGDYEQYF
TRBV3-1	TRBJ2-7	-	CASSQVPASSYEQYF
TRBV7-8	TRBJ2-3	-	CASSRMRNPTDTQYF
TRBV2	TRBJ2-1	-	CASSEALRLAERNEQFF
TRBV7-2	TRBJ2-2	many	CASSLVQGARTGELFF
TRBV6-5	TRBJ1-4	-	CASRRDNEKLFF
TRBV12-3/TRBV12-4	TRBJ1-1	-	CASGGFEAFF
TRBV6-5	TRBJ2-7	few	CASSYRQRPYEQYF
TRBV7-9	TRBJ2-7	few	CASSPGISFEQYF
TRBV9	TRBJ2-1	few	CASSPSGTSGREDHNEQFF
TRBV10-3	TRBJ2-1	few	CAISGAGKGTYNEQFF
TRBV24-1	TRBJ2-7	once	CATSDPGTGHEQYF
TRBV11-2	TRBJ2-2	-	CASSPPSGKNTGELFF
TRBV12-3/TRBV12-4	TRBJ2-2	few	CASSLSRFRTGELFF
TRBV19	TRBJ2-1	-	CASRLLAGGPVNEQFF
TRBV18	TRBJ1-3	few	CASSPSSISSGNTIYF
TRBV12-3/TRBV12-4	TRBJ2-7	-	CASSRLAGGGEQYF
TRBV10-3	TRBJ2-4	-	CAISERSGTKNIQYF
TRBV12-3/TRBV12-4	TRBJ2-7	many	CASSLGGGVYEQYF
TRBV10-3	TRBJ1-1	-	CAIIGDGYTEAFF
TRBV4-1	TRBJ1-4	-	CASSQAGGRQEKLFF
TRBV7-9	TRBJ2-7	many	CASSLALAGVEQYF
TRBV4-3	TRBJ2-7	few	CASSQETGTEQYF
TRBV12-3/TRBV12-4	TRBJ2-7	-	CASKTSGRGAAEQYF
TRBV7-9	TRBJ1-4	-	CASSGGGIHEKLFF
TRBV4-2	TRBJ1-2	few	CASSQGQGGGYTF
TRBV20-1	TRBJ1-5	once	CSARGTGSSNQPQHF
TRBV6-2/TRBV6-3	TRBJ1-2	few	CATYRAGQGLHYGYTF
TRBV29-1	TRBJ2-5	few	CSVLTGGETQYF
TRBV20-1	TRBJ2-1	-	CSLRGEGGSYNEQFF
TRBV25-1	TRBJ1-6	few	CASTAGTASPLHF
TRBV9	TRBJ2-1	-	CASSVGGLAGYNEQFF
TRBV5-1	TRBJ2-3	-	CASSLATPDTQYF
TRBV12-3/TRBV12-4	TRBJ1-1	many	CASSPTANTEAFF
TRBV28	TRBJ2-5	-	CASKPEEKETQYF
TRBV5-1	TRBJ1-1	-	CASSLVLIGELNTEAFF
TRBV10-3	TRBJ1-4	few	CAISESWEGNEKLFF
TRBV10-3	TRBJ2-2	-	CAISESRTDTGELFF
TRBV5-1	TRBJ2-3	few	CASSLERAASTDTQYF
TRBV28	TRBJ2-3	few	CASSSLTSATDTQYF